This T cell receptor (beta chain) is drawn from a study of early T cells in non-severe SARS-CoV-2 infection. The CDR3 length is 15 residues. Germline lookup yields CDR1 SGHTA and CDR2 FQGNSA. The ends were cut back, 5 bases at V and 6 bases at J, with 17 bases in the middle. To note about this clonotype: As yet, its antigen is unknown.

Notes on the study in general: VDJdb matches were skewed toward anti-spike CD8 T cell responses.

The TCR library protocol was used to attach unique molecular identifiers. These identifiers were attached to individual cDNA molecules. TCRdb reprocessed the 5' RACE reads with MiXCR, giving one entry per CDR3 protein. This table has under 70,000 distinct CDR3 sequences, around 6.5% appearing once. The sequence derives from an adult who was a healthcare worker with PCR-confirmed SARS-CoV-2 infection or an uninfected control (not recorded which). The chain carries TRBV7-2 and TRBJ2-4, with D tentatively TRBD1 (8 bases). Sequencing was performed on whole blood, taken at baseline. CDR3 nucleotide sequence: TGTGCCAGCAGCCTACGGGACAGGACTAGAAACATTCAGTACTTC. It is translated as CASSLRDRTRNIQYF.